These T cell receptor beta chains were read from a single sample in a study of CXCR3-negative and CXCR3-positive naive CD8 T cells. From its re-call of the 5' RACE reads, TCRdb lists each CDR3 protein once, without DNA. This sample's table has approximately 53,000 distinct CDR3 sequences. What was sequenced was memory CD8+ T cells from blood. Receptors originate from a human donor in good health. Some clones in this sample may be carry-over from other donors' samples. Each CDR3 is given with its conserved first and last residue. Each record gives: V gene, J gene, CDR3 protein.

v_gene: TRBV29-1
j_gene: TRBJ2-1
CDR3aa: CSVGGGSYNEQFF

v_gene: TRBV11-2
j_gene: TRBJ2-7
CDR3aa: CASSQGPDSIYEQYF

v_gene: TRBV29-1
j_gene: TRBJ1-4
CDR3aa: CSVETLLTATNEKLFF

v_gene: TRBV29-1
j_gene: TRBJ2-7
CDR3aa: CSVEDSFYEQYF

v_gene: TRBV28
j_gene: TRBJ2-3
CDR3aa: CASSLFAGGKIDTQYF

v_gene: TRBV4-1
j_gene: TRBJ2-7
CDR3aa: CASSQEAAGGYEQYF

v_gene: TRBV29-1
j_gene: TRBJ2-1
CDR3aa: CSVDRGATYNEQFF

v_gene: TRBV7-9
j_gene: TRBJ2-3
CDR3aa: CASTYPSTAIITDTQYF

v_gene: TRBV29-1
j_gene: TRBJ1-2
CDR3aa: CSVLGGTNYGYTF

v_gene: TRBV2
j_gene: TRBJ2-3
CDR3aa: CASARGAPERDTQYF

v_gene: TRBV29-1
j_gene: TRBJ2-1
CDR3aa: CSALLRDHYNEQFF

v_gene: TRBV24-1
j_gene: TRBJ2-1
CDR3aa: CATSDSTSPSSYNEQFF

v_gene: TRBV29-1
j_gene: TRBJ2-1
CDR3aa: CSGQRGSSNEQFF

v_gene: TRBV7-6
j_gene: TRBJ2-7
CDR3aa: CASSSPGQNYEQYF

v_gene: TRBV5-1
j_gene: TRBJ2-7
CDR3aa: CASSLSEDYEQYF

v_gene: TRBV4-3
j_gene: TRBJ1-1
CDR3aa: CASSQVPGGRSTEAFF

v_gene: TRBV7-9
j_gene: TRBJ2-2
CDR3aa: CASSLDRDRATGELFF

v_gene: TRBV18
j_gene: TRBJ2-1
CDR3aa: CASSPFSIDEQFF

v_gene: TRBV6-4
j_gene: TRBJ1-2
CDR3aa: CASSDLDSGGYTF

v_gene: TRBV9
j_gene: TRBJ2-7
CDR3aa: CASSLSAGEQYF

v_gene: TRBV28
j_gene: TRBJ2-7
CDR3aa: CASRPTGTRYEQYF

v_gene: TRBV3-1
j_gene: TRBJ2-7
CDR3aa: CASSRESYEQYF